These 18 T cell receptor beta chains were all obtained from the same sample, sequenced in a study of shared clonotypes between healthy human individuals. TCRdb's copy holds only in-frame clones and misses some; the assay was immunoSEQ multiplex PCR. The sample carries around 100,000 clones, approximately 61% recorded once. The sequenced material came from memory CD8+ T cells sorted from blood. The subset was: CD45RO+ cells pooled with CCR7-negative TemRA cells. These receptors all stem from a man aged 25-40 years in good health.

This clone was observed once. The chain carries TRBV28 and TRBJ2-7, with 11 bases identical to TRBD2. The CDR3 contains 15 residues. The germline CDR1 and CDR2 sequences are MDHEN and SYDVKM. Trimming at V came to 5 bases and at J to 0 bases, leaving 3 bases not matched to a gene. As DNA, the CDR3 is TGTGCCAGCAGTAACGGACTAGCGGGCTCCTACGAGCAGTACTTC. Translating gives CASSNGLAGSYEQYF.

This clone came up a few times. The CDR3 protein is CSVGTLAGLNTGELFF. The DNA for the CDR3 is TGCAGCGTTGGGACACTAGCGGGCCTGAACACCGGGGAGCTGTTTTTT. V and J are TRBV29-1 and TRBJ2-2; 9 nucleotides line up with TRBD2. The CDR3 is 16 residues long. Germline V CDR1 and CDR2: SQVTM, ANQGSEA. Losses at the gene ends were 4 bases for V and 1 base for J; bases not matched to a gene: 7.

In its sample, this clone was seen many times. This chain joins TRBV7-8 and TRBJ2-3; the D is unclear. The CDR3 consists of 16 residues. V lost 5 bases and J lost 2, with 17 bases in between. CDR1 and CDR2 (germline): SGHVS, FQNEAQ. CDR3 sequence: CASSRPISSATDTQYF. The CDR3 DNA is TGTGCCAGCAGCCGTCCTATCTCATCCGCCACAGATACGCAGTATTTT. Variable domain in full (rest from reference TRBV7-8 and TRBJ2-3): GAGVSQSPRYKVAKRGQDVALRCDPISGHVSLFWYQQALGQGPEFLTYFQNEAQLDKSGLPSDRFFAERPEGSVSTLKIQRTQQEDSAVYLCASSRPISSATDTQYFGPGTRLTVL.

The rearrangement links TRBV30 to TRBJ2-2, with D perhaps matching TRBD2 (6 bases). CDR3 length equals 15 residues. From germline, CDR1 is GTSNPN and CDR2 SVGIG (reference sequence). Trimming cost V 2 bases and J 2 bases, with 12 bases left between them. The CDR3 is CAWSLGGINTGELFF. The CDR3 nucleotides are TGTGCCTGGAGTTTGGGGGGAATCAACACCGGGGAGCTGTTTTTT.

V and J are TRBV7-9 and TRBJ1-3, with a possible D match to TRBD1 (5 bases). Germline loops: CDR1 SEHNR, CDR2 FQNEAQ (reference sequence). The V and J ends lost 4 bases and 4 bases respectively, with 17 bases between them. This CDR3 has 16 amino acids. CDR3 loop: CASSSHRGMVGNTIYF. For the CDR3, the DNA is TGTGCCAGCAGCTCCCATCGGGGCATGGTCGGAAACACCATATATTTT.

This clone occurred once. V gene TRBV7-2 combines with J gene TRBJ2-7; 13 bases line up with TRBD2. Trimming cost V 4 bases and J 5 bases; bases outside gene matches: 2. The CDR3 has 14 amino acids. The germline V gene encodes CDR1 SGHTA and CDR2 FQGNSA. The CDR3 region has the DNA TGTGCCAGCAGCTCCGGACTAGCGGGAGACGAGCAGTACTTC. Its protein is CASSSGLAGDEQYF.

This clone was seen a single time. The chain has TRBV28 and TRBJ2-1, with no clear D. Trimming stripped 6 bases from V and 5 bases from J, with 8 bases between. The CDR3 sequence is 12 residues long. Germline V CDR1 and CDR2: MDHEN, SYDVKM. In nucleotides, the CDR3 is TGTGCCAGCAGCGGCGTTAACAATGAGCAGTTCTTC. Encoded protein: CASSGVNNEQFF.

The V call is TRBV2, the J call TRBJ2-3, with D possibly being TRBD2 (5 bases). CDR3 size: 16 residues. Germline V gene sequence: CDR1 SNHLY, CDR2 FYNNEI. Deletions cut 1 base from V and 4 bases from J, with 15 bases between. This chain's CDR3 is CASSEGPYRGADTQYF. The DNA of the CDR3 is TGTGCCAGCAGTGAAGGGCCCTACCGGGGAGCAGATACGCAGTATTTT.

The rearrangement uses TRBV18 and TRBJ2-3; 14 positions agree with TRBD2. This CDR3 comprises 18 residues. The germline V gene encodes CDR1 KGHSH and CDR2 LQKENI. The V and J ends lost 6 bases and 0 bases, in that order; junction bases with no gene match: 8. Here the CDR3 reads CASSGLAGDQISTDTQYF. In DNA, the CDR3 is TGTGCCAGCTCGGGACTAGCGGGAGACCAGATAAGCACAGATACGCAGTATTTT.

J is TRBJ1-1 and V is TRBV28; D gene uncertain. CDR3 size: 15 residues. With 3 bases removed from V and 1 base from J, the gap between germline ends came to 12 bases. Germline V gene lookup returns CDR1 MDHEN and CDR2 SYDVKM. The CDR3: CASSFGFSGNTEAFF. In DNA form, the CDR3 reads TGTGCCAGCAGTTTTGGCTTCTCTGGGAACACTGAAGCTTTCTTT. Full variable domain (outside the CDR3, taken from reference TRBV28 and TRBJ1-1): DVKVTQSSRYLVKRTGEKVFLECVQDMDHENMFWYRQDPGLGLRLIYFSYDVKMKEKGDIPEGYSVSREKKERFSLILESASTNQTSMYLCASSFGFSGNTEAFFGQGTRLTVV.

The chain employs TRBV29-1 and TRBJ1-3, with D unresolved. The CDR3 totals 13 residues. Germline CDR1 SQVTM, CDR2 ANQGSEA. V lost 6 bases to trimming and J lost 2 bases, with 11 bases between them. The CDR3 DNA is TGCAGCGTCCGGGTGGCCCCTGGAAACACCATATATTTT. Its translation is CSVRVAPGNTIYF.

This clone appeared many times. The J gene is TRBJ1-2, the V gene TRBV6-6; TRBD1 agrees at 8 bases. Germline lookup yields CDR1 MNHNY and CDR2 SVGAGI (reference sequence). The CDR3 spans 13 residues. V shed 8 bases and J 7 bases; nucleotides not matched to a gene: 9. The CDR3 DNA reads TGTGCCAGCTCCATCGTAACAGGGGGTGGCTACACCTTC. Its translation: CASSIVTGGGYTF.

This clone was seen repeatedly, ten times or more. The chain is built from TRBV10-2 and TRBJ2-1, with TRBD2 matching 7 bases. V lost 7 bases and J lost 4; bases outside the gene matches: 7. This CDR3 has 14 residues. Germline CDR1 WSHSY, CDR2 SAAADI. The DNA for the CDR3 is TGCGCCAGCATGACGGGAGGAAATTACAATGAGCAGTTCTTC. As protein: CASMTGGNYNEQFF.

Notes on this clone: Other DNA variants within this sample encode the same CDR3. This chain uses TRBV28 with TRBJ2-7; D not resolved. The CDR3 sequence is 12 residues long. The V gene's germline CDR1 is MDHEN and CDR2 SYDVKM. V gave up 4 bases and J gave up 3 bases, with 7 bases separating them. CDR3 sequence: CASSSSSYEQYF. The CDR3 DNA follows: TGTGCCAGCAGTTCGTCTAGCTACGAGCAGTACTTC. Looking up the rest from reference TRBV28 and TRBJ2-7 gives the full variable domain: DVKVTQSSRYLVKRTGEKVFLECVQDMDHENMFWYRQDPGLGLRLIYFSYDVKMKEKGDIPEGYSVSREKKERFSLILESASTNQTSMYLCASSSSSYEQYFGPGTRLTVT.

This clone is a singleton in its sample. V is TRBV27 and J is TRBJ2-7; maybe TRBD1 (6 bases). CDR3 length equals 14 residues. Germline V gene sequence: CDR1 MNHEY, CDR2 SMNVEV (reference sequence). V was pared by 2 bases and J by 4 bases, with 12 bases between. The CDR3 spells CASSLQPRGYEQYF. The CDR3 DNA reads TGTGCCAGCAGTTTACAACCCAGGGGATACGAGCAGTACTTC.

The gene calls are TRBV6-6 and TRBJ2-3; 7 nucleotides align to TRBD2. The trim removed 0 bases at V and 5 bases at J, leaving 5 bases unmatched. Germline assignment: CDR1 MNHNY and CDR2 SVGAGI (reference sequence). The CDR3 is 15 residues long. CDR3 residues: CASSYSGEGIDTQYF. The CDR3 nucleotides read TGTGCCAGCAGTTACTCTGGGGAGGGAATAGATACGCAGTATTTT.

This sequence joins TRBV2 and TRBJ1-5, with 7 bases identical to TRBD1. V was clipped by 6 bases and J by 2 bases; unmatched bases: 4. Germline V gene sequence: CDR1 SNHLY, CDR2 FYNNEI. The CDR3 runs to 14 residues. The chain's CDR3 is CASSYDRGNQPQHF. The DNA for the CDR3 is TGTGCCAGCAGCTACGACAGGGGCAATCAGCCCCAGCATTTT.

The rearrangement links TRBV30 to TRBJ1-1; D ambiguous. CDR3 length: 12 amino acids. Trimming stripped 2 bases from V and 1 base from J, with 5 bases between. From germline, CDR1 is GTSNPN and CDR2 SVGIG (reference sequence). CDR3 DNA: TGTGCCTGGAGTACGGAGAACACTGAAGCTTTCTTT. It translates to CAWSTENTEAFF.